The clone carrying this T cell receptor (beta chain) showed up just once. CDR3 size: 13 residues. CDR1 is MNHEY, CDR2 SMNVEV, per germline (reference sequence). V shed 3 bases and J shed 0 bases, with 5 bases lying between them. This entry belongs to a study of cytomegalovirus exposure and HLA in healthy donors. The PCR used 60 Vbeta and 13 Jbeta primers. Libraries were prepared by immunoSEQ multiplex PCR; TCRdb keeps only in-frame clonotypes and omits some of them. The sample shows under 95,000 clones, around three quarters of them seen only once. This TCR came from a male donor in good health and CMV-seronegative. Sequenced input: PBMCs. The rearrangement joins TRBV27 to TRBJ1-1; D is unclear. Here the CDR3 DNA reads TGTGCCAGCAGTTTTCAGTTGAACACTGAAGCTTTCTTT. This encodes CASSFQLNTEAFF.